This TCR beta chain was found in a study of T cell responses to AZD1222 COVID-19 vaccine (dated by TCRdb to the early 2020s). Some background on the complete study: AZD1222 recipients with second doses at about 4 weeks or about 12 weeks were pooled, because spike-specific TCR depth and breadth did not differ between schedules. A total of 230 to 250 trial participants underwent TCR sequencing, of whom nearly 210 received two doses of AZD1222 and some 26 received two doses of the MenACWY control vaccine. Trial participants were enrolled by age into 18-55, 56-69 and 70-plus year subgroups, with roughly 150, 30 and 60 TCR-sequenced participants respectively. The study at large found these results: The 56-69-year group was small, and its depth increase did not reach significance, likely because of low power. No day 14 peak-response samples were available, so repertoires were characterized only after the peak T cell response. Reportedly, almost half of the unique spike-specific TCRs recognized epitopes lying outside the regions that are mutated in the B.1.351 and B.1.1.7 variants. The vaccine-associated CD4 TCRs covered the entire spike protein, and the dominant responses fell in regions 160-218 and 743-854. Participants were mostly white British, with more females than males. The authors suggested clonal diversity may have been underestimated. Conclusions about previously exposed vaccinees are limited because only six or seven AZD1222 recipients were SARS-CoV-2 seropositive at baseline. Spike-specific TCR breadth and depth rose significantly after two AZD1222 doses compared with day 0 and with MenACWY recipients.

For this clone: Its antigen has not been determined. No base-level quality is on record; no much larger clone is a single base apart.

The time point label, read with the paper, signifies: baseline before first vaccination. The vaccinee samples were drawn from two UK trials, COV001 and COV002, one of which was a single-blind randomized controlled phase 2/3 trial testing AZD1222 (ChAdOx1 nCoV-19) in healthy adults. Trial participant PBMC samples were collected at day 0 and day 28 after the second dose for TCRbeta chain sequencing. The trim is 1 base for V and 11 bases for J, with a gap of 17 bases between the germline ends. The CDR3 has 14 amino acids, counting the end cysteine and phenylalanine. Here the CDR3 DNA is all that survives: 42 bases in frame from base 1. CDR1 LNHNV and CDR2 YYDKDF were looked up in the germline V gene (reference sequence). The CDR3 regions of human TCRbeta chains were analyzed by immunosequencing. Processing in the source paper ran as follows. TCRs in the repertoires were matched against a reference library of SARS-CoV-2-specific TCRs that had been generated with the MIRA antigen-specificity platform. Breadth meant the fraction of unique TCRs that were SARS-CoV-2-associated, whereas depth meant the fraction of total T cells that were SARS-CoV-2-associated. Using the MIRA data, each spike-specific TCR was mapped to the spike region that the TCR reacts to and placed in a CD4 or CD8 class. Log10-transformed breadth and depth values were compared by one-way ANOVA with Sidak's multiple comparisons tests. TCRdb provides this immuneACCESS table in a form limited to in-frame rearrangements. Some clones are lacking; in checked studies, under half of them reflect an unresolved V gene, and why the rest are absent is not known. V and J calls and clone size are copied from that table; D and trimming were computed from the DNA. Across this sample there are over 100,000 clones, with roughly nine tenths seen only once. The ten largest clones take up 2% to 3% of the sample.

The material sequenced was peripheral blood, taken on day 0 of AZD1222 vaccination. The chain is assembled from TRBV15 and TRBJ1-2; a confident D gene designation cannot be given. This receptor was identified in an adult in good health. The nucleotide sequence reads TGTGCCACCAGCAGAGCTGGCAATCTGGCCATTTACACCTTC. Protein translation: CATSRAGNLAIYTF.